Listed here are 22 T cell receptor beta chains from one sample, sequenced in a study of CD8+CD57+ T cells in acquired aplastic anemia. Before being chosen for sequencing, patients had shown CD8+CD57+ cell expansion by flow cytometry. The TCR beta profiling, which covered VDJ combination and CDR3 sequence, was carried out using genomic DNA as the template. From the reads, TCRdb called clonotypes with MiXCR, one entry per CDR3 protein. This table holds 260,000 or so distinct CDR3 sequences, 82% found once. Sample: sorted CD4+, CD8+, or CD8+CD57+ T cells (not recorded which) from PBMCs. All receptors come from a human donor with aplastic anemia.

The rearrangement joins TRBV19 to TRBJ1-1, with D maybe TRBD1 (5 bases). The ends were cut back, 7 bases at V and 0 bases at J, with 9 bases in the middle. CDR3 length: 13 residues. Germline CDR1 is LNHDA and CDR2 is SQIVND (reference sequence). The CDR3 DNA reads TGTGCCAGTAATCTGGGACTGAACACTGAAGCTTTCTTT. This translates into CASNLGLNTEAFF.

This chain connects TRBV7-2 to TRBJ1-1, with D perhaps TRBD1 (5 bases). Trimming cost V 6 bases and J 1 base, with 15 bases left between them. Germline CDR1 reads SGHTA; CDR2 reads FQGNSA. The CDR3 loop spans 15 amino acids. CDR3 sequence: CASRTSTGGNTEAFF. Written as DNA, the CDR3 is TGTGCCAGCAGGACCTCGACGGGGGGGAACACTGAAGCTTTCTTT.

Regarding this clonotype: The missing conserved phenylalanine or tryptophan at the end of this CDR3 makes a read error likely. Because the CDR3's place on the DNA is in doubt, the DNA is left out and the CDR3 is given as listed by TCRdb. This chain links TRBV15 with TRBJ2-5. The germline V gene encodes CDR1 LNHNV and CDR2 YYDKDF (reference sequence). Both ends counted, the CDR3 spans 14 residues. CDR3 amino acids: CATSRDRQQETQSL.

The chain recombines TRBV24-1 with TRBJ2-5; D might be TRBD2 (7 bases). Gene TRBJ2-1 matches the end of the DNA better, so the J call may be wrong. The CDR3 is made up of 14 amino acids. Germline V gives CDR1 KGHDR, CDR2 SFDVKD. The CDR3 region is CATGTSGKRDTQFF. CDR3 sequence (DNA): TGTGCCACCGGGACAAGCGGGAAGCGAGATACCCAGTTCTTC.

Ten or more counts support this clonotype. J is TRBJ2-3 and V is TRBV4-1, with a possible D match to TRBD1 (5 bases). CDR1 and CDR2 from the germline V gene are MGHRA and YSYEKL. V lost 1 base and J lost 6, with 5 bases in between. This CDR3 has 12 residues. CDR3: CASSQGGDTQYF. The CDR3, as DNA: TGCGCCAGCAGCCAAGGGGGCGATACGCAGTATTTT.

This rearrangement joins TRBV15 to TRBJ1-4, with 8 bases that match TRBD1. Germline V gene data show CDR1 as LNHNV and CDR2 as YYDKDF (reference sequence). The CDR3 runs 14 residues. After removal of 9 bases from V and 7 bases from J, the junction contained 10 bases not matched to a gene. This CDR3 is CATQSGTGVEKLFF. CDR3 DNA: TGTGCCACTCAGTCAGGGACAGGAGTTGAAAAACTGTTTTTT. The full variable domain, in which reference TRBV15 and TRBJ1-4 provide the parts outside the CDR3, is DAMVIQNPRYQVTQFGKPVTLSCSQTLNHNVMYWYQQKSSQAPKLLFHYYDKDFNNEADTPDNFQSRRPNTSFCFLDIRSPGLGDTAMYLCATQSGTGVEKLFFGSGTQLSVL.

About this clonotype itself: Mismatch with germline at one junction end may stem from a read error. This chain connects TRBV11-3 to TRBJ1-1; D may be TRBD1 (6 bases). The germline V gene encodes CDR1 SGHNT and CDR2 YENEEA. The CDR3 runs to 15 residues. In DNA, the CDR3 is TGTGCCAGCAGCTTAGACCCGTACAGGGACACTGAAGCTTTCTTC. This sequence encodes CASSLDPYRDTEAFF. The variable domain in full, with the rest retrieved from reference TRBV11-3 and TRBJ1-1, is EAGVVQSPRYKIIEKKQPVAFWCNPISGHNTLYWYLQNLGQGPELLIRYENEEAVDDSQLPKDRFSAERLKGVDSTLKIQPAELGDSAVYLCASSLDPYRDTEAFFGQGTRLTVV.

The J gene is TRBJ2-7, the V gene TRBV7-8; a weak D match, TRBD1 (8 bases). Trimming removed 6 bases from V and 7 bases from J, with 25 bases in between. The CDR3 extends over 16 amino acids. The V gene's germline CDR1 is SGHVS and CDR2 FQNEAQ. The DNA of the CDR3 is TGTGCCAGCAGGACAGCGGGACAGGCGAACCTGGCGGAGCAGTACGTC. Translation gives CASRTAGQANLAEQYV.

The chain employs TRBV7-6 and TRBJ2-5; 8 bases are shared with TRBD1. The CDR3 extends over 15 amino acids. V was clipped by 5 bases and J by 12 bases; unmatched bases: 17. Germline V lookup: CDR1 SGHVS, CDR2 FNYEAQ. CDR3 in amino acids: CASSPAGGTGNTKYF. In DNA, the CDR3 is TGTGCCAGCAGCCCAGCAGGGGGCACTGGAAACACCAAGTACTTC.

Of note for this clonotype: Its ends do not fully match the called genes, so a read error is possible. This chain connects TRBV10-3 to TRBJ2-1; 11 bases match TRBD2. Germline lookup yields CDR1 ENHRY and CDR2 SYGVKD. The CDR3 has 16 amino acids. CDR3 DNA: TGTGCCAGCAGTAAACTAGCGGGAGAGATCTACAATGAGCAGTTCTTC. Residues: CASSKLAGEIYNEQFF.

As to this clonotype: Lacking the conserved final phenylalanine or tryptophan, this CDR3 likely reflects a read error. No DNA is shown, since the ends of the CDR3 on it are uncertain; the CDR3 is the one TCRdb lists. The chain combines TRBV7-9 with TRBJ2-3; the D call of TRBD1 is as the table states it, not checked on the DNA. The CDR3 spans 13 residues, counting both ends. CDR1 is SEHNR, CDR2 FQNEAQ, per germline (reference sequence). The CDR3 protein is CASSAGEPPTGTQ.

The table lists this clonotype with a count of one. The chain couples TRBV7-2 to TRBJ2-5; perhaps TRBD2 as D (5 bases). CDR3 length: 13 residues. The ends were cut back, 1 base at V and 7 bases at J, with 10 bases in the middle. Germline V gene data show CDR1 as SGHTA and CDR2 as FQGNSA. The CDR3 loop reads CASSLEIRGTQYF. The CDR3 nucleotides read TGTGCCAGCAGCTTAGAAATCCGGGGGACCCAGTACTTC. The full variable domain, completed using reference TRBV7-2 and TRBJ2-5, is GAGVSQSPSNKVTEKGKDVELRCDPISGHTALYWYRQSLGQGLEFLIYFQGNSAPDKSGLPSDRFSAERTGGSVSTLTIQRTQQEDSAVYLCASSLEIRGTQYFGPGTRLLVL.

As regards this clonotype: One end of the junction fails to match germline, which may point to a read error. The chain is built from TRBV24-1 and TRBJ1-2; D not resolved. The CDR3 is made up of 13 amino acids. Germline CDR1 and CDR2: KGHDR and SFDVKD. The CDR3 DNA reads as TGTGCCAGCACCGACGGTCGTAACAATGGCTACACCTTC. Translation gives CASTDGRNNGYTF.

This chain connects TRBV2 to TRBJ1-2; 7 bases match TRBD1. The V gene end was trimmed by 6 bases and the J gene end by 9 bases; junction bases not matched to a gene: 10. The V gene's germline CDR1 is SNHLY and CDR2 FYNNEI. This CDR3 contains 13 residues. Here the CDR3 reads CASSDRDFSSYTF. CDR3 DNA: TGTGCCAGCAGCGACAGGGACTTCTCTAGCTACACCTTC.

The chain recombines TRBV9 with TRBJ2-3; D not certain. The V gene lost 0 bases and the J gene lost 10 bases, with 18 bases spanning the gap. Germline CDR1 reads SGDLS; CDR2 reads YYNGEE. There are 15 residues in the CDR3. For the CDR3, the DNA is TGTGCCAGCAGCGTAGTGGTCTCGAGAAATCAGCCGCAGTATTTT. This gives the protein CASSVVVSRNQPQYF.

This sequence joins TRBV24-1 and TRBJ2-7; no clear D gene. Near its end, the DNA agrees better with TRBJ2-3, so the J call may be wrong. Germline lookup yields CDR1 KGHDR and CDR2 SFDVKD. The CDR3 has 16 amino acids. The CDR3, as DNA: TGTGCCACCAGTGATTTCTCCGTGGGAAAGAGAGCCACGCAGTATTTT. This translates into CATSDFSVGKRATQYF.

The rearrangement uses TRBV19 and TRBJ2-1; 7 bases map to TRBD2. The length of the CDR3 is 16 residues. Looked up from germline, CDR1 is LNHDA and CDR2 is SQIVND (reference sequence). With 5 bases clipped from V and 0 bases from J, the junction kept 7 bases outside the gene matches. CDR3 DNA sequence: TGTGCCAGTAGTGTCCTACTAGCGAGCTCCTACAATGAGCAGTTCTTC. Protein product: CASSVLLASSYNEQFF.

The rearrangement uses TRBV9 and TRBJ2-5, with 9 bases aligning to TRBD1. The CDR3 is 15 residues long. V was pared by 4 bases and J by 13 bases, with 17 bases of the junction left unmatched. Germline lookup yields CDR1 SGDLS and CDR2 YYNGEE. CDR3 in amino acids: CASSQKGTGYEKLYF. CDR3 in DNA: TGTGCCAGCAGCCAAAAGGGGACAGGGTATGAAAAACTGTACTTC.

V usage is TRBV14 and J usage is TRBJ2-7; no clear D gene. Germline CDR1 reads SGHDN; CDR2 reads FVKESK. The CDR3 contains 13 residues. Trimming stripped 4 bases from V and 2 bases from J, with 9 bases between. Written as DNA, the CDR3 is TGTGCCAGCAGCCCTAGTGCGGCCTACGAGCAGTACTTC. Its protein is CASSPSAAYEQYF. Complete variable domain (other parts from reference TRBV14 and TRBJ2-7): EAGVTQFPSHSVIEKGQTVTLRCDPISGHDNLYWYRRVMGKEIKFLLHFVKESKQDESGMPNNRFLAERTGGTYSTLKVQPAELEDSGVYFCASSPSAAYEQYFGPGTRLTVT.

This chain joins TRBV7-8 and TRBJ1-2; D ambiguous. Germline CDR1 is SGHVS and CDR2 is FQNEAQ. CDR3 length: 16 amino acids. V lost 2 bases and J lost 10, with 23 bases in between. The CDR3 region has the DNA TGTGCCAGCAGCTTACCGGGAGGTCCCGATACGCAGCACTACACCTTC. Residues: CASSLPGGPDTQHYTF.

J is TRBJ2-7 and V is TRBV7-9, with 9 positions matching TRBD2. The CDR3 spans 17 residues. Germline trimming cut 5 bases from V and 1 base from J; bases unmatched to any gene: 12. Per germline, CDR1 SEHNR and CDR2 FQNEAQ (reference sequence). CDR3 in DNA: TGTGCCAGCAGCCCCGGCGGGAGCGGGAGGTCGTCCTACGAGCAGTACTTC. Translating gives CASSPGGSGRSSYEQYF.

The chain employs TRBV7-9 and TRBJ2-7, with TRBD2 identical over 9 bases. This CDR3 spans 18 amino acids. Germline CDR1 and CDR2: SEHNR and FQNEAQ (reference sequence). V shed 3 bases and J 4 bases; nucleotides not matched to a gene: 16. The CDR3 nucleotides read TGTGCCAGCAGCTTTCAAACAGGCGGGGGGGGCCATGAGTACGAGCAGTACGTC. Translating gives CASSFQTGGGGHEYEQYV.